This T cell receptor (beta chain) stems from a study of T cell responses to AZD1222 COVID-19 vaccine. Findings and caveats of the study: Only six or seven AZD1222 recipients tested seropositive at baseline. Females made up more of the donors, who were largely white British, and clonal diversity may have come out too low.

Germline V gene data show CDR1 as LNHDA and CDR2 as SQIVND (reference sequence). Trimming removed 6 bases at V and 5 bases at J, with 13 bases between. This CDR3 is built from 13 residues. Method: immunoSEQ multiplex PCR; TCRdb's copy keeps in-frame clones and lacks some. This table holds around 140,000 clones, roughly 90% found once. Turning to this clone: Its target is unknown.

This clonotype originated in an adult who received the MenACWY meningococcal vaccine as a control. Sequenced here: peripheral blood, sampled 28 days after the second dose of the MenACWY control vaccine. V usage is TRBV19 and J usage is TRBJ1-1; maybe TRBD1 (5 bases). The CDR3 DNA reads TGTGCCAGTAGCCCCGGGACGGGTACTGAAGCTTTCTTT. Its translation is CASSPGTGTEAFF.